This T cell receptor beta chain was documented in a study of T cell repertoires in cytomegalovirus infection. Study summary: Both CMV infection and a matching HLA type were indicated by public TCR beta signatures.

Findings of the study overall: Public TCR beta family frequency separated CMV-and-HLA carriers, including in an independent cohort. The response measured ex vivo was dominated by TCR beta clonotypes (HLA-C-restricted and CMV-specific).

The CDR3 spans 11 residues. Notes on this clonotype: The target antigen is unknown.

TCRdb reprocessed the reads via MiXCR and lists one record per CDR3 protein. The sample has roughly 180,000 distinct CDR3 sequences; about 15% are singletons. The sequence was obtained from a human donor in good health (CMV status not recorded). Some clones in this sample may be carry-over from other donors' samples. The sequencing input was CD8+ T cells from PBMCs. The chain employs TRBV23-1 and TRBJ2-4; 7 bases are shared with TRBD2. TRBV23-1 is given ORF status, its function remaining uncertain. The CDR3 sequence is CTNRGWGGSYF. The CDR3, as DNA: TGCACAAACCGAGGATGGGGGGGTTCGTACTTC.